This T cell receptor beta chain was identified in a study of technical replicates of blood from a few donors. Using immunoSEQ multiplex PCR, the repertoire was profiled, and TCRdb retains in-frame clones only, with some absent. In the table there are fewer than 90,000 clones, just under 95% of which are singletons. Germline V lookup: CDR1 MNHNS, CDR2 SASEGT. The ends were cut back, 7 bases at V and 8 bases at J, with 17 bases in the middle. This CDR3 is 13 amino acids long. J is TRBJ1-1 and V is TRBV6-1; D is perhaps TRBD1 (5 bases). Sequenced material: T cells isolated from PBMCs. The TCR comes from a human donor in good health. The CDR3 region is CASIPGLELEAFF. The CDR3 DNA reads TGTGCCAGCATACCGGGACTAGAGTTGGAAGCTTTCTTT.